The next 10 T cell receptor beta chains were all read from a single sample in a study of blood T cell repertoires in COVID-19. Generated by immunoSEQ multiplex PCR, the TCRdb table keeps only in-frame clones and is missing some. The sample comprises about 200,000 clones, roughly 80% of which are singletons, and 8.5% to 12% rests with the top ten. Input material: peripheral blood. These receptor sequences come from a woman older than 75 with acute or convalescent COVID-19.

The chain carries TRBV4-3 and TRBJ2-1, with 11 bases aligning to TRBD1. Germline V gene lookup returns CDR1 LGHNA and CDR2 YSLEER. The CDR3 covers 21 residues. The V and J ends lost 0 bases and 0 bases, in that order; junction bases with no gene match: 13. CDR3 residues: CASSQDWTGGSSVGSYNEQFF. CDR3 bases: TGCGCCAGCAGCCAAGATTGGACAGGGGGCTCCTCAGTCGGCTCCTACAATGAGCAGTTCTTC.

V usage is TRBV7-2 and J usage is TRBJ2-5; 8 bases align to TRBD2. After removal of 5 bases from V and 1 base from J, the junction contained 12 bases not matched to a gene. This CDR3 comprises 17 residues. The germline V gene encodes CDR1 SGHTA and CDR2 FQGNSA. CDR3 sequence reads: CASSPRSGAGAQETQYF. The CDR3 coding sequence is TGTGCCAGCAGCCCCCGGTCCGGAGCGGGGGCCCAAGAGACCCAGTACTTC.

Only one count was recorded for this clone. The chain's CDR3 is CAWGLVNEQFF. Here the CDR3 DNA reads TGTGCCTGGGGACTAGTCAATGAGCAGTTCTTC. V is TRBV30 and J is TRBJ2-1; 7 nucleotides line up with TRBD2. J lost 6 bases, V lost 5 bases, and 1 base had no gene match. The CDR3 has 11 residues. Germline values: CDR1 GTSNPN, CDR2 SVGIG (reference sequence).

The chain is built from TRBV3-1 (or the pseudogene TRBV3-2) and TRBJ1-2; D not certain. The CDR3 covers 13 residues. V was clipped by 1 base and J by 5 bases, with 8 bases between them. CDR1 and CDR2 from the germline V gene are LGHDT and YNNKEL (reference sequence). The CDR3 reads CASSQVAKYGYTF. The CDR3 DNA sequence: TGTGCCAGCAGCCAAGTCGCGAAATATGGCTACACCTTC.

The chain carries TRBV7-2 and TRBJ1-5; TRBD1 might be the D (5 bases). The CDR3 contains 13 residues. Germline V CDR1 and CDR2: SGHTA, FQGNSA. V was trimmed by 3 bases and J by 3 bases, leaving 6 bases between them. CDR3 nucleotide sequence: TGTGCCAGCAGCTTGGACAACAATCAGCCCCAGCATTTT. It specifies CASSLDNNQPQHF.

The chain employs TRBV7-6 and TRBJ2-5; 12 bases match TRBD2. The trim removed 4 bases at V and 5 bases at J, leaving 8 bases unmatched. The CDR3 has 16 residues. Germline V gene lookup returns CDR1 SGHVS and CDR2 FNYEAQ. The CDR3 sequence is CASSSPTSGGSETQYF. In DNA, the CDR3 is TGTGCCAGCAGCTCCCCGACTAGCGGGGGATCGGAGACCCAGTACTTC.

This chain connects TRBV11-2 to TRBJ1-2; TRBD1 agrees at 9 bases. Losses at the gene ends were 5 bases for V and 4 bases for J; bases not matched to a gene: 5. CDR3 length: 14 residues. Looked up from germline, CDR1 is SGHAT and CDR2 is FQNNGV. CDR3 bases: TGTGCCAGCAGCCCGGGACAGGGAGCCTATGGCTACACCTTC. As protein: CASSPGQGAYGYTF. The variable domain in full, completed from reference TRBV11-2 and TRBJ1-2, reads EAGVAQSPRYKIIEKRQSVAFWCNPISGHATLYWYQQILGQGPKLLIQFQNNGVVDDSQLPKDRFSAERLKGVDSTLKIQPAKLEDSAVYLCASSPGQGAYGYTFGSGTRLTVV.

J is TRBJ2-7 and V is TRBV28; a possible D gene is TRBD2 (6 bases). V lost 1 base and J lost 6, with 16 bases in between. Germline lookup yields CDR1 MDHEN and CDR2 SYDVKM. The CDR3 runs 15 residues. The CDR3 loop is CASSLSAGRIGEQYF. The CDR3 DNA sequence: TGTGCCAGCAGTTTATCGGCGGGAAGGATAGGCGAGCAGTACTTC. Drawing the rest from reference TRBV28 and TRBJ2-7, the complete variable domain is DVKVTQSSRYLVKRTGEKVFLECVQDMDHENMFWYRQDPGLGLRLIYFSYDVKMKEKGDIPEGYSVSREKKERFSLILESASTNQTSMYLCASSLSAGRIGEQYFGPGTRLTVT.

V and J are TRBV5-4 and TRBJ2-2; 11 bases line up with TRBD1. J gave up 6 bases and V 2 bases, and 3 bases lay outside the gene matches. The germline gives CDR1 SGHNT, CDR2 YYREEE (reference sequence). The CDR3 consists of 15 residues. As DNA, the CDR3 is TGTGCCAGCAGCTTTGGACAGGGGGCGGCCGGGGAGCTGTTTTTT. This sequence encodes CASSFGQGAAGELFF.

The rearrangement uses TRBV27 and TRBJ1-2; D perhaps matches TRBD1 (5 bases). The V gene's germline CDR1 is MNHEY and CDR2 SMNVEV (reference sequence). This CDR3 comprises 15 residues. V was cut by 2 bases and J by 7 bases, with 17 bases left in between. CDR3 sequence (DNA): TGTGCCAGCAGTTTAATTGGTCAGGGTTCGGTTGGCTACACCTTC. Its translation: CASSLIGQGSVGYTF.